This TCR beta chain emerged from a study of CD8 T cells in ankylosing spondylitis. Overall study findings and caveats: CD8+ by phenotype, disease-linked clones were relatively rare in peripheral blood.

TCRdb redid the calling of the 5' RACE reads with MiXCR, one entry per CDR3 protein. The sample includes 200,000 to 250,000 distinct CDR3 sequences, roughly 10% seen only once; the top ten take roughly 6.8%. Trimming took 3 bases from V and 3 from J; bases not matched to a gene: 2. Germline V gene sequence: CDR1 LNHNV, CDR2 YYDKDF (reference sequence). The CDR3 runs 14 residues. This clonotype was seen ten or more times. The antigen is unknown. The J gene is TRBJ2-1, the V gene TRBV15; 7 positions agree with TRBD2. The clonotype comes from a male donor with ankylosing spondylitis or in good health (not recorded which). The specimen was blood, either unsorted or a sorted T cell fraction (not recorded which). In nucleotides, the CDR3 is TGTGCCACCAGCAGTGCGGGAGACTACAATGAGCAGTTCTTC. It is translated as CATSSAGDYNEQFF.